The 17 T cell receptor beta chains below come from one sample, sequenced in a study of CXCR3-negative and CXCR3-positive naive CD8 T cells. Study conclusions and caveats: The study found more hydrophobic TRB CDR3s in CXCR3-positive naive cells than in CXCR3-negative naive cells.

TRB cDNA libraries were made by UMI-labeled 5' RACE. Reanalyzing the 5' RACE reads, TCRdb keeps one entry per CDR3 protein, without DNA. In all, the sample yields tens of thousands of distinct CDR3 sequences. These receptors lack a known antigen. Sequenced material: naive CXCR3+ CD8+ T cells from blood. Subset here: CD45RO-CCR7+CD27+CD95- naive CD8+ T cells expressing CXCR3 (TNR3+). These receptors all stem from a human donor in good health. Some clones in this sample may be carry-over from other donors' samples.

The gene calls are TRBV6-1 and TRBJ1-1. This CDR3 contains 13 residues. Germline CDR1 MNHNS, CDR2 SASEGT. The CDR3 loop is CASSAAGYTEAFF.

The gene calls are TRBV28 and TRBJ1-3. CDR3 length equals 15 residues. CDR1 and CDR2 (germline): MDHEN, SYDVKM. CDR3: CASSLSGYSGNTIYF. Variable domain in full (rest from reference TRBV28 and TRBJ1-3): DVKVTQSSRYLVKRTGEKVFLECVQDMDHENMFWYRQDPGLGLRLIYFSYDVKMKEKGDIPEGYSVSREKKERFSLILESASTNQTSMYLCASSLSGYSGNTIYFGEGSWLTVV.

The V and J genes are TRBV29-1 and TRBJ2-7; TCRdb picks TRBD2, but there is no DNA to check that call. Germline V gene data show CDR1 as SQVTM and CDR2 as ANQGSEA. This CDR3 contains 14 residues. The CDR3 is CSVETSGSSYEQYF.

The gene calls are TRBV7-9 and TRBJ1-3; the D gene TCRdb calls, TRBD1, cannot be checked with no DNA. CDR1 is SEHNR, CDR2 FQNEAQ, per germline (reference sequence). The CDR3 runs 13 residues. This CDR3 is CASSPRQGNTIYF.

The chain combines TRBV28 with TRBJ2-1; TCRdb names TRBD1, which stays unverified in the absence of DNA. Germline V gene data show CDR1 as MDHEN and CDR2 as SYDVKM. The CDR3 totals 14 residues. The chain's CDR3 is CASSFAGDYNEQFF.

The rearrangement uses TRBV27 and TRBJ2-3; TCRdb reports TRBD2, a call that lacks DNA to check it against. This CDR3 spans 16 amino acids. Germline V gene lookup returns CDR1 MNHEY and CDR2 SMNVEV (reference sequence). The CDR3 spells CASSTGRVGSTDTQYF.

CDR3 in amino acids: CASSIATDSDYGYTF. The chain uses TRBV7-7 and TRBJ1-2; TCRdb indicates TRBD1, and absent DNA this call remains unverified. The germline CDR1 and CDR2 sequences are SSHAT and FNYEAQ (reference sequence). The CDR3 length is 15 residues.

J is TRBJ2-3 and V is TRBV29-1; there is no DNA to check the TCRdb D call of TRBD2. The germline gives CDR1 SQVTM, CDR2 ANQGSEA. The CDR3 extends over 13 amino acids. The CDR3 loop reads CSCRIAGGDTQYF.

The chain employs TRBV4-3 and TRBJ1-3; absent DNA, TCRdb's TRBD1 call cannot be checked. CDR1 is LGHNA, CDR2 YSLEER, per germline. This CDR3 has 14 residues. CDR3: CASSQDTGFNTIYF.

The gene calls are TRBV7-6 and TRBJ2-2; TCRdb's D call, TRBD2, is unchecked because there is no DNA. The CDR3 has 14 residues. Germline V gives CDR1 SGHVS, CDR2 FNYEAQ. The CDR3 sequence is CASSSGGDTGELFF.

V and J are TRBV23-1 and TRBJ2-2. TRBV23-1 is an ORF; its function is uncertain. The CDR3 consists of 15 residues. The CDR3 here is CASSPKRSVTGELFF.

CDR3 in amino acids: CASSLGTENQPQHF. The chain carries TRBV4-3 and TRBJ1-5; checking the TCRdb D call of TRBD1 is not possible without DNA. CDR3 size: 14 residues. In germline, CDR1 is LGHNA, CDR2 YSLEER.

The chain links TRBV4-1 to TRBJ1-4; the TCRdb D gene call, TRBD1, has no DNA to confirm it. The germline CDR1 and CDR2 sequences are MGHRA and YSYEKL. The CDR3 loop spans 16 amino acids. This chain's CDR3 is CASSQDGTGWNEKLFF.

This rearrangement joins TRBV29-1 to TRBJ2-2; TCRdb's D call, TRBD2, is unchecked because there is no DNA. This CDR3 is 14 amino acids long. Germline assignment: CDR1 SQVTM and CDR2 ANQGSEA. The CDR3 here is CSVLLAGVAGELFF.

CDR3 protein: CAISVDRLDLLTDTQYF. The J gene is TRBJ2-3, the V gene TRBV10-3; no DNA is available, so the TRBD1 call from TCRdb remains unchecked. The CDR3 contains 17 residues. Germline V gene sequence: CDR1 ENHRY, CDR2 SYGVKD.

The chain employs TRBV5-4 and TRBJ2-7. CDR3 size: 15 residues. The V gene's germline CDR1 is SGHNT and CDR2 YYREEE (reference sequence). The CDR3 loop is CASSLEYDESYEQYF.

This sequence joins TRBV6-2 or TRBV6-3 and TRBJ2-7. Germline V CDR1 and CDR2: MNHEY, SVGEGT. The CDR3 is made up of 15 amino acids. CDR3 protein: CASSYSGGVSYEQYF.